Listed below are T cell receptor beta chains from one sample, sequenced in a study of brain T cells in children with intractable seizures. Sequencing used immunoSEQ multiplex PCR; TCRdb keeps in-frame clones, though not all of them. The table records around 10,000 clones, 69% of them present only once. The specimen comprised resected brain tissue, sampled at surgery. The receptors were sampled from a girl aged 2-10 years with tuberous sclerosis and intractable seizures. Both conserved end residues are part of each CDR3. Where a row states a size, it is once, few, many or the class of an expanded clone; other rows omit it.

abundance	j_gene	v_gene	CDR3aa
-	TRBJ2-6	TRBV30	CAWSVLLRLDSGANVLTF
-	TRBJ2-2	TRBV19	CAETAGANTGELFF
-	TRBJ2-4	TRBV27	CASSFAGADNIQYF
-	TRBJ2-3	TRBV5-1	CASGSWLAGPVEQYF
-	TRBJ2-7	TRBV4-2	CASSHSHEQYF
once	TRBJ1-3	TRBV5-5	CASSLKAGSSGNTIYF
-	TRBJ1-1	TRBV3-1/TRBV3-2	CASSTGVTEAFF
-	TRBJ1-1	TRBV7-2	CASSLYRTEAFF
-	TRBJ2-5	TRBV5-6	CASSSSPAQETQYF
-	TRBJ2-2	TRBV7-2	CASSSSGGNTGELFF
-	TRBJ2-1	TRBV7-9	CASTLSYNEQFF